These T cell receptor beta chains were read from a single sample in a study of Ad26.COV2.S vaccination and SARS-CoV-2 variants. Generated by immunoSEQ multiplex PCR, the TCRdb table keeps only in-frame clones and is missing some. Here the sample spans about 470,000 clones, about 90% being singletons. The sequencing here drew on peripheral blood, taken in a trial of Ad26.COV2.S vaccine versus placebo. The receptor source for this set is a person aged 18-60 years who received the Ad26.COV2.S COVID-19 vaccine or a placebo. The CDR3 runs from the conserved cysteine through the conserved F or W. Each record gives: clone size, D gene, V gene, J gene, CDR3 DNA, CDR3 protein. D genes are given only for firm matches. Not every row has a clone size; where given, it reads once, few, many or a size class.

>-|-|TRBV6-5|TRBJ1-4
TGTGCCAGCAGTTACCGCCGGCAAACTGACGGTGAAAAACTGTTTTTT
CASSYRRQTDGEKLFF
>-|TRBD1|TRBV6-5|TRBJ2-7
TGTGCCAGCAGTTACTCCGGGACAGATACCTACGAGCAGTACTTC
CASSYSGTDTYEQYF
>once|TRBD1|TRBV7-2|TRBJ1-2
TGTGCCAGCAGCTTAATCGCCGGGACAGCTAACTATGGCTACACCTTC
CASSLIAGTANYGYTF
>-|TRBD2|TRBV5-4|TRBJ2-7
TGTGCCAGCAGCTTGGATGGGACTAGCGGGAGTAAGTTGTACTTC
CASSLDGTSGSKLYF
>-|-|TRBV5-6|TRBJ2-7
TGTGCCAGCAGCCCTGGGACCGCCTACGAGCAGTACTTC
CASSPGTAYEQYF
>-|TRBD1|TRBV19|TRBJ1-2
TGTGCCAGTAGCCTCGATAGGGACAGGGTCGGGGACTATGGCTACACCTTC
CASSLDRDRVGDYGYTF
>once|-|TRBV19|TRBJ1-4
TGTGCCAGTAGTACCTCAACCGGGACATCCGGCGTCAGGGAAAAACTGTTTTTT
CASSTSTGTSGVREKLFF
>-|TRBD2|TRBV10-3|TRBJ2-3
TGTGCCATCAGTGATGTCTGGACTAGCGGGACCAGCACAGATACGCAGTATTTT
CAISDVWTSGTSTDTQYF
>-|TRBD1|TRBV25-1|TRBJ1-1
TGTGCCAGCTCCAGGGCAGGGGGTTCGAACACTGAAGCTTTCTTT
CASSRAGGSNTEAFF
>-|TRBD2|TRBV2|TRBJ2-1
TGTGCCAGCAGTGCCCGACTAGCGGGAGGGGATGAGCAGTTCTTC
CASSARLAGGDEQFF
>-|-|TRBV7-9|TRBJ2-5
TGTGCCAGCAGCTTAAGGGGTAACCAAGAGACCCAGTACTTC
CASSLRGNQETQYF